The 27 T cell receptor beta chains below were found in one sample sequenced in a study of T cell responses to AZD1222 COVID-19 vaccine. The repertoire was sequenced with immunoSEQ multiplex PCR; TCRdb's copy has only in-frame clones and lacks some. Of about 120,000 clones in the sample, approximately 86% were seen once. The sequencing used peripheral blood, collected 28 days after the second AZD1222 dose. The receptors come from an adult who received the AZD1222 COVID-19 vaccine.

The genes are TRBV27 and TRBJ1-1; D not certain. Trimming cost V 6 bases and J 1 base, with 12 bases left between them. CDR1 is MNHEY, CDR2 SMNVEV, per germline (reference sequence). The CDR3 has 14 residues. CDR3 DNA: TGTGCCAGCAGGGACGGACGGGAGAACACTGAAGCTTTCTTT. This sequence encodes CASRDGRENTEAFF.

V gene TRBV19 combines with J gene TRBJ2-3; 10 nucleotides agree with TRBD2. Germline values: CDR1 LNHDA, CDR2 SQIVND (reference sequence). This CDR3 spans 15 amino acids. Trimming cost V 7 bases and J 9 bases; bases outside gene matches: 13. CDR3 residues: CASNSGSGGAGTQYF. The CDR3 DNA reads as TGTGCCAGTAACTCCGGGAGCGGGGGGGCCGGAACGCAGTATTTT.

This chain joins TRBV10-3 and TRBJ1-1, with TRBD1 identical over 7 bases. Germline V CDR1 and CDR2: ENHRY, SYGVKD. The V gene end was trimmed by 8 bases and the J gene end by 1 base; junction bases not matched to a gene: 7. The length of the CDR3 is 14 residues. The CDR3 nucleotides are TGTGCCATCCAAAAGACAGGGAAGAACACTGAAGCTTTCTTT. It translates to CAIQKTGKNTEAFF.

The J gene is TRBJ1-1, the V gene TRBV5-1, with TRBD1 as a possible D gene (5 bases). Germline V gives CDR1 SGHRS, CDR2 YFSETQ. The length of the CDR3 is 17 residues. Trimming took 2 bases from V and 6 from J, leaving 23 bases between them. The CDR3: CASSFGFGTPLQAEAFF. CDR3 nucleotides: TGCGCCAGCAGCTTTGGGTTTGGGACCCCCCTCCAAGCTGAAGCTTTCTTT.

The CDR3 DNA follows: TGCGCCAGCAGCTCCGGGGGTAGCGGGGGGGCCGGAGATACGCAGTATTTT. Encoded protein: CASSSGGSGGAGDTQYF. This rearrangement joins TRBV5-1 to TRBJ2-3; 11 positions match TRBD2. The CDR3 is made up of 17 amino acids. Trimming at V came to 3 bases and at J to 5 bases, leaving 11 bases not matched to a gene. Germline V gene sequence: CDR1 SGHRS, CDR2 YFSETQ.

This chain joins TRBV19 and TRBJ2-1; perhaps TRBD2 as D (5 bases). Germline values: CDR1 LNHDA, CDR2 SQIVND (reference sequence). The V end lost 11 bases, the J end lost 0 bases, and 17 bases lay between the germline ends. CDR3 size: 15 residues. CDR3 in DNA: TGTGCCTCCGCTTGGGCGGAGGACTCCTACAATGAGCAGTTCTTC. The encoded protein is CASAWAEDSYNEQFF.

J is TRBJ1-2 and V is TRBV19; 7 bases line up with TRBD1. V lost 1 base to trimming and J lost 7 bases; unmatched junction nucleotides: 9. CDR3 length: 15 amino acids. Germline CDR1 LNHDA, CDR2 SQIVND (reference sequence). The CDR3 here is CASSIVQGRLGGYTF. CDR3 bases: TGTGCCAGTAGTATAGTACAGGGGCGCCTCGGTGGCTACACCTTC. The variable domain in full, completed from reference TRBV19 and TRBJ1-2, reads DGGITQSPKYLFRKEGQNVTLSCEQNLNHDAMYWYRQDPGQGLRLIYYSQIVNDFQKGDIAEGYSVSREKKESFPLTVTSAQKNPTAFYLCASSIVQGRLGGYTFGSGTRLTVV.

The rearrangement joins TRBV19 to TRBJ1-1; possible D gene TRBD1, 5 bases. Germline values: CDR1 LNHDA, CDR2 SQIVND (reference sequence). The CDR3 loop spans 13 amino acids. Deletions cut 3 bases from V and 8 bases from J, with 13 bases between. CDR3 in amino acids: CASSIGGGTEAFF. For the CDR3, the DNA is TGTGCCAGTAGTATTGGGGGAGGGACCGAAGCTTTCTTT.

Regarding this clone: Other DNA sequences in this specimen translate into the identical CDR3. The chain is built from TRBV3-1 (or the pseudogene TRBV3-2) and TRBJ2-7; D is unresolved. With 4 bases removed from V and 2 bases from J, the gap between germline ends came to 6 bases. The length of the CDR3 is 12 residues. Germline V CDR1 and CDR2: LGHDT, YNNKEL (reference sequence). CDR3 DNA: TGTGCCAGCAGCCCCTCGACCTACGAGCAGTACTTC. Encoded protein: CASSPSTYEQYF.

This sequence joins TRBV11-3 and TRBJ2-2; maybe TRBD1 (5 bases). The V and J ends lost 2 bases and 4 bases respectively, with 8 bases between them. The germline CDR1 and CDR2 sequences are SGHNT and YENEEA. The CDR3 contains 14 residues. The CDR3 nucleotides read TGTGCCAGCAGCTTACACAGGAGCACCGGGGAGCTGTTTTTT. It translates to CASSLHRSTGELFF.

V usage is TRBV6-5 and J usage is TRBJ2-1, with 11 positions matching TRBD2. The CDR3 runs to 15 residues. From germline, CDR1 is MNHEY and CDR2 SVGAGI. After removal of 5 bases from V and 11 bases from J, the junction contained 11 bases not matched to a gene. CDR3 residues: CASSKRLAGSLKQFF. CDR3 nucleotides: TGTGCCAGCAGTAAAAGACTAGCGGGGAGTCTAAAGCAGTTCTTC.

The chain links TRBV9 to TRBJ1-1, with a weak D call TRBD1 (5 bases). This CDR3 comprises 13 residues. CDR1 and CDR2 from the germline V gene are SGDLS and YYNGEE. The ends were cut back, 0 bases at V and 8 bases at J, with 11 bases in the middle. The CDR3 nucleotides read TGTGCCAGCAGCGTAGATAGGGGTGGGGAAGCTTTCTTT. Residues: CASSVDRGGEAFF.

The chain carries TRBV7-3 and TRBJ2-7; TRBD2 might be the D (6 bases). The CDR3 runs 15 residues. Trimming took 6 bases from V and 1 from J, leaving 16 bases between them. Germline values: CDR1 SGHTA, CDR2 FQGTGA. CDR3 in amino acids: CASREVGTASYEQYF. The CDR3 nucleotides are TGTGCCAGCAGGGAAGTCGGGACTGCATCCTACGAGCAGTACTTC.

V is TRBV19 and J is TRBJ1-1; possibly TRBD1 for D (6 bases). The germline gives CDR1 LNHDA, CDR2 SQIVND (reference sequence). V was clipped by 6 bases and J by 12 bases, with 17 bases between them. The CDR3 has 12 residues. The CDR3 coding sequence is TGTGCCAGTAGGGAGTCAAGGGGGTACACTTTCTTT. Protein product: CASRESRGYTFF. Full variable domain (rest looked up from reference TRBV19 and TRBJ1-1): DGGITQSPKYLFRKEGQNVTLSCEQNLNHDAMYWYRQDPGQGLRLIYYSQIVNDFQKGDIAEGYSVSREKKESFPLTVTSAQKNPTAFYLCASRESRGYTFFGQGTRLTVV.

The chain employs TRBV25-1 and TRBJ1-1; D is undetermined. The ends were cut back, 2 bases at V and 11 bases at J, with 15 bases in the middle. The germline CDR1 and CDR2 sequences are MGHDK and SYGVNS. The CDR3 has 13 amino acids. The CDR3 region is CASSEREASEAFF. Written as DNA, the CDR3 is TGTGCCAGCAGTGAAAGGGAGGCCTCAGAGGCTTTCTTT.

V and J are TRBV6-2 or TRBV6-3 and TRBJ2-7; D is unresolved. CDR3 length: 15 residues. V was trimmed by 0 bases and J by 3 bases, leaving 12 bases between them. Germline V lookup: CDR1 MNHEY, CDR2 SVGEGT. The CDR3 sequence is CASSYSNTVLYEQYF. Here the CDR3 DNA reads TGTGCCAGCAGTTACTCGAATACGGTACTCTACGAGCAGTACTTC.

The rearrangement links TRBV14 to TRBJ2-7; D gene unclear. V was cut by 0 bases and J by 6 bases, with 15 bases left in between. Germline V lookup: CDR1 SGHDN, CDR2 FVKESK. CDR3 length equals 15 residues. The CDR3 loop reads CASSQDRVHLGEQYF. DNA of the CDR3: TGTGCCAGCAGCCAAGATCGAGTCCATTTGGGCGAGCAGTACTTC. Supplemented by reference TRBV14 and TRBJ2-7, the full variable domain reads EAGVTQFPSHSVIEKGQTVTLRCDPISGHDNLYWYRRVMGKEIKFLLHFVKESKQDESGMPNNRFLAERTGGTYSTLKVQPAELEDSGVYFCASSQDRVHLGEQYFGPGTRLTVT.

This clone appeared once. The V call is TRBV19, the J call TRBJ1-1, with no clear D. V gave up 3 bases and J gave up 5 bases, with 10 bases separating them. CDR3 length: 13 amino acids. Germline assignment: CDR1 LNHDA and CDR2 SQIVND (reference sequence). The CDR3, as DNA: TGTGCCAGTAGTATGTCGGTGGGGACTGAAGCTTTCTTT. This codes for CASSMSVGTEAFF. Looking up the rest from reference TRBV19 and TRBJ1-1 gives the full variable domain: DGGITQSPKYLFRKEGQNVTLSCEQNLNHDAMYWYRQDPGQGLRLIYYSQIVNDFQKGDIAEGYSVSREKKESFPLTVTSAQKNPTAFYLCASSMSVGTEAFFGQGTRLTVV.

The chain has TRBV2 and TRBJ1-2; 7 bases align to TRBD1. V lost 8 bases and J lost 4; bases outside the gene matches: 4. The CDR3 extends over 12 amino acids. Germline CDR1 SNHLY, CDR2 FYNNEI. CDR3 DNA: TGTGCCAGCGGCAGACAGGGCTATGGCTACACCTTC. This translates into CASGRQGYGYTF.

This chain connects TRBV5-1 to TRBJ2-7, with D unresolved. Germline assignment: CDR1 SGHRS and CDR2 YFSETQ. This CDR3 spans 16 amino acids. The V end lost 0 bases, the J end lost 0 bases, and 13 bases lay between the germline ends. In DNA, the CDR3 is TGCGCCAGCAGCTTGGACGGTCAACCGAGCTCCTACGAGCAGTACTTC. This translates into CASSLDGQPSSYEQYF.

The gene calls are TRBV5-1 and TRBJ1-2, with 7 bases matching TRBD1. CDR3 length equals 15 residues. The ends lost 5 bases at V and 2 bases at J; junction bases unmatched: 9. Germline CDR1 and CDR2: SGHRS and YFSETQ. In nucleotides, the CDR3 is TGCGCCAGCAGATGGGGGACAGACCCGAACTATGGCTACACCTTC. It specifies CASRWGTDPNYGYTF.

The rearrangement uses TRBV4-2 and TRBJ2-1, with a weak D call TRBD2 (6 bases). Between the trimmed V and J ends, which lost 2 bases and 4 bases, there was a span of 12 bases. Germline assignment: CDR1 LGHNA and CDR2 YNFKEQ. This CDR3 has 15 residues. The CDR3, as DNA: TGTGCCAGCAGCCAATCTAGCGCAGATTACAATGAGCAGTTCTTC. Amino acids: CASSQSSADYNEQFF.

The chain joins TRBV30 to TRBJ1-5, with 9 bases aligning to TRBD1. The V and J ends lost 1 base and 5 bases, in that order; junction bases with no gene match: 3. Germline V gene lookup returns CDR1 GTSNPN and CDR2 SVGIG (reference sequence). The CDR3 is 14 amino acids. The CDR3 loop is CAWSGDREDQPQHF. The DNA for the CDR3 is TGTGCCTGGAGTGGGGACAGGGAGGATCAGCCCCAGCATTTT. The full variable domain, with the rest looked up from reference TRBV30 and TRBJ1-5, is SQTIHQWPATLVQPVGSPLSLECTVEGTSNPNLYWYRQAAGRGLQLLFYSVGIGQISSEVPQNLSASRPQDRQFILSSKKLLLSDSGFYLCAWSGDREDQPQHFGDGTRLSIL.

V gene TRBV3-1 (or the pseudogene TRBV3-2) combines with J gene TRBJ1-4, with D possibly being TRBD1 (6 bases). This CDR3 comprises 12 residues. Germline V gives CDR1 LGHDT, CDR2 YNNKEL (reference sequence). Trimming shortened V by 2 bases and J by 8 bases, and 6 bases separated the two germline ends. The CDR3 nucleotides are TGTGCCAGCAGCCAAACAGGGGAAAAACTGTTTTTT. Translating it yields CASSQTGEKLFF.

This clone came up once. V and J are TRBV6-5 and TRBJ2-3; D may be TRBD1 (5 bases). V lost 7 bases and J lost 3, with 14 bases in between. This CDR3 region has 14 residues. The germline gives CDR1 MNHEY, CDR2 SVGAGI. The CDR3 protein is CASTDSLRTDTQYF. CDR3 sequence (DNA): TGTGCCAGCACCGACAGCCTACGGACAGATACGCAGTATTTT.

This chain connects TRBV19 to TRBJ1-5; possible D gene TRBD1, 6 bases. Germline V gives CDR1 LNHDA, CDR2 SQIVND (reference sequence). The germline V and J ends were trimmed by 6 bases and 4 bases, with 16 bases remaining between them. The CDR3 is 15 residues long. CDR3 amino acids: CASSRGRYSNQPQHF. Here the CDR3 DNA reads TGTGCCAGTAGCAGGGGACGGTATAGTAATCAGCCCCAGCATTTT.

The gene calls are TRBV6-4 and TRBJ1-5; D may be TRBD1 (5 bases). The V end lost 6 bases, the J end lost 7 bases, and 7 bases lay between the germline ends. The length of the CDR3 is 11 residues. The germline V gene encodes CDR1 MRHNA and CDR2 SNTAGT. This CDR3 is CASRKGQPQHF. The CDR3 nucleotides are TGTGCCAGCAGGAAGGGGCAGCCCCAGCATTTT.